This T cell receptor (beta chain) was identified in a study of T-cell reconstitution after alpha-beta-depleted transplantation in children. This clonotype was observed a handful of times. The antigen is not known. The ends were cut back, 1 base at V and 5 bases at J, with 14 bases in the middle. CDR3 length: 15 residues. In germline, CDR1 is MNHEY, CDR2 SVGAGI. TCRbeta library construction was performed incorporating unique molecular identifiers. TCRdb re-derived calls from the PCR reads in MiXCR, one entry per CDR3 protein. The sample lists 350,000 to 500,000 distinct CDR3 sequences, 43% seen once, with under 35% in the top ten. The study, taken as a whole, reports: Several hundred expanded graft clones reportedly gave rise to the alpha-beta T cells present about two months after transplant.

The sample here was PBMCs, taken before TCRalphabeta/CD19-depleted stem cell transplant. The chain couples TRBV6-5 to TRBJ1-1; maybe TRBD1 (5 bases). This receptor was taken from a girl aged 2 to 9 with aplastic anemia, due to receive a stem cell transplant. For the CDR3, the DNA is TGTGCCAGCAGTTACTACCAGGGCGGAGAAACTGAAGCTTTCTTT. The encoded protein is CASSYYQGGETEAFF.